This TCR beta chain is drawn from a study of blood T cell repertoires in COVID-19. The overall study: T cells, B-cell-depleted T cells, or PBMCs provided the cDNA or gDNA that served as material.

The study recruited people aged 18 to 89 years across approximately 23 US areas. Donors were grouped by their self-reported clinical history. Two negative PCRs, clearance, or symptom resolution had been documented for recovered Cohort 3 donors. TCRdb keeps only in-frame clones here, not all; method: immunoSEQ multiplex PCR. The table lists fewer than 350,000 clones, around 85% of them singletons. CDR1 and CDR2 from the germline V gene are SNHLY and FYNNEI. CDR3 length: 14 amino acids. The V gene lost 0 bases and the J gene lost 8 bases, with 10 bases spanning the gap. The V gene is TRBV2, the J gene TRBJ1-4; D is undetermined. This TCR derives from a woman aged 40-49 years who had recovered from COVID-19. Source material: PBMCs or T cells enriched from blood (not recorded which). The CDR3 protein is CASSEARAKEKLFF. In DNA form, the CDR3 reads TGTGCCAGCAGTGAAGCCCGTGCGAAGGAAAAACTGTTTTTT.